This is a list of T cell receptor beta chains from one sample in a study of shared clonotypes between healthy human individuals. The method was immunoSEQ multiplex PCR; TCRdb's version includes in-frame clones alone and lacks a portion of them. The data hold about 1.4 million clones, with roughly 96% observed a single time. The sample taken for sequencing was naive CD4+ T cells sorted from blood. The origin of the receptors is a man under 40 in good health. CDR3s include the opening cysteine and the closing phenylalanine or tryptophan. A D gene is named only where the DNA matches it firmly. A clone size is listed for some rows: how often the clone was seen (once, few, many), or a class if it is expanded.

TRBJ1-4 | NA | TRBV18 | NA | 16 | CASSPGQAETNEKLFF | TGTGCCAGCTCACCGGGTCAGGCGGAGACTAATGAAAAACTGTTTTTT
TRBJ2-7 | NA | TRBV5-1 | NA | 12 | CASGADSYEQYF | TGCGCCAGCGGGGCAGATTCCTACGAGCAGTACTTC
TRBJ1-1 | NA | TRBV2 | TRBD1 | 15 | CASRYKDRGGTEAFF | TGTGCCAGCAGGTATAAGGACAGGGGCGGCACTGAAGCTTTCTTT
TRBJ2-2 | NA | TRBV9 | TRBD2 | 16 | CASSPTSDQNTGELFF | TGTGCCAGCAGTCCAACTAGCGATCAGAACACCGGGGAGCTGTTTTTT
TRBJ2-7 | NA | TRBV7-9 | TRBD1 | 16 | CASSPTSGQDSYEQYF | TGTGCCAGCAGCCCCACGTCCGGACAGGATAGTTACGAGCAGTACTTC
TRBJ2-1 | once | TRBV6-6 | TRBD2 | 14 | CASRSSGVYNEQFF | TGTGCCAGCAGATCTAGCGGGGTCTACAATGAGCAGTTCTTC
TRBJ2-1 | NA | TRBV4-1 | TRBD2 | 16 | CASSQRTAGGPGEQFF | TGCGCCAGCAGCCAACGAACAGCGGGAGGGCCAGGTGAGCAGTTCTTC
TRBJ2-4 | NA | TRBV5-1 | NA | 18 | CASSFGRGTQQGSNIQYF | TGCGCCAGCAGCTTTGGTAGAGGGACCCAACAGGGATCAAACATTCAGTACTTC
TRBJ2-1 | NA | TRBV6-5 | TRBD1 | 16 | CASSYGLTGELSEQFF | TGTGCCAGCAGTTATGGTTTGACAGGGGAATTGAGTGAGCAGTTCTTC
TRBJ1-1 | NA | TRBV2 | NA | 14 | CASSGGRAKAEAFF | TGTGCCAGCAGCGGTGGGAGGGCCAAGGCTGAAGCTTTCTTT
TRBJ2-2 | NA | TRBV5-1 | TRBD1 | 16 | CASSPPGQGAAGELFF | TGCGCCAGCAGCCCACCGGGACAGGGGGCCGCCGGGGAGCTGTTTTTT
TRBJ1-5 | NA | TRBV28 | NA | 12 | CASRIVSQPQHF | TGTGCCAGCAGGATCGTAAGTCAGCCCCAGCATTTT
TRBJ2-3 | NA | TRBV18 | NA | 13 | CASSPRGLDTQYF | TGTGCCAGCTCACCACGGGGTTTGGATACGCAGTATTTT
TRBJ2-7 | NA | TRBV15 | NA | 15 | CATSRDRQATYEQYF | TGTGCCACCAGCAGAGATCGGCAGGCTACCTACGAGCAGTACTTC
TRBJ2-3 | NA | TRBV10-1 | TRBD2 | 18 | CASSRSSGSIGSTDTQYF | TGCGCCAGCAGTAGGTCTAGCGGGAGCATTGGGTCCACAGATACGCAGTATTTT
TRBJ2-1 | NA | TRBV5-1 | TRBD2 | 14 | CASSPLADYNEQFF | TGCGCCAGCAGCCCCCTAGCGGATTACAATGAGCAGTTCTTC
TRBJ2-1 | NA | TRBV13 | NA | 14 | CASSWGLTYNEQFF | TGTGCCAGCAGCTGGGGTTTAACCTACAATGAGCAGTTCTTC
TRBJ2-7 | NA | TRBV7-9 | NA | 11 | CASSRVDEQCF | TGTGCCAGCAGCCGGGTCGACGAGCAGTGCTTC
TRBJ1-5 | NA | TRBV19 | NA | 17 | CASSPYAGDYGNQPQHF | TGTGCCAGTAGTCCATATGCAGGGGATTATGGCAATCAGCCCCAGCATTTT
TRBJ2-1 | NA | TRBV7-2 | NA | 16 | CASSLARGVVYNEQFF | TGTGCCAGCAGCTTAGCCAGGGGAGTCGTGTACAATGAGCAGTTCTTC
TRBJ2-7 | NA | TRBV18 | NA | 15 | CASSPTGPNSYEQYF | TGTGCCAGCTCCCCGACCGGGCCGAACTCCTACGAGCAGTACTTC
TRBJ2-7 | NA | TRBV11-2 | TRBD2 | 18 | CASSPRASGSGASYEQYF | TGTGCCAGCAGCCCTAGGGCTAGCGGGAGTGGAGCCTCCTACGAGCAGTACTTC
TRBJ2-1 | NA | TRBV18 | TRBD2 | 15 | CASSTGLVAYNEQFF | TGTGCCAGCTCAACCGGACTAGTTGCCTACAATGAGCAGTTCTTC
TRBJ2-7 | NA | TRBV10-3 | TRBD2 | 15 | CAISEWGGKEDEQYF | TGTGCCATCAGTGAGTGGGGGGGGAAGGAAGACGAGCAGTACTTC
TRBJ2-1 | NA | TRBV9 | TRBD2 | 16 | CASSVGLAERRNEQFF | TGTGCCAGCAGCGTCGGACTAGCGGAAAGAAGGAATGAGCAGTTCTTC
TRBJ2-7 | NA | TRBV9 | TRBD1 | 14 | CASSVTGSSYEQYF | TGTGCCAGCAGCGTGACAGGGAGCTCCTACGAGCAGTACTTC
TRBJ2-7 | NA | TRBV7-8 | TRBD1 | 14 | CASSPGQYSYEQYF | TGTGCCAGCAGCCCGGGACAGTACTCCTACGAGCAGTACTTC
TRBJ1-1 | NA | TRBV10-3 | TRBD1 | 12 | CASGQGASEAFF | TGTGCCTCCGGACAGGGGGCGTCTGAAGCTTTCTTT
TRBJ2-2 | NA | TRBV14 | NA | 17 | CASSQGIGVINTGELFF | TGTGCCAGCAGCCAAGGTATCGGCGTTATTAACACCGGGGAGCTGTTTTTT
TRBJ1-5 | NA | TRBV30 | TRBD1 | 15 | CAWSGGQGNRQPQHF | TGTGCCTGGAGTGGGGGACAGGGGAATAGGCAGCCCCAGCATTTT
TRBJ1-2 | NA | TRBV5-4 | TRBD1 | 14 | CASSSGQGVYGYTF | TGTGCCAGCAGCTCAGGACAGGGTGTCTATGGCTACACCTTC
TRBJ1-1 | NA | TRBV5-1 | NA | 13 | CASSKGAGTEAFF | TGCGCCAGCAGCAAAGGGGCAGGCACTGAAGCTTTCTTT
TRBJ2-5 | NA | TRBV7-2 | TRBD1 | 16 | CASSHPGTGGQETQYF | TGTGCCAGCAGCCACCCCGGGACAGGGGGACAAGAGACCCAGTACTTC
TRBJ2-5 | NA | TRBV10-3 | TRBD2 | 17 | CAISLGLAGGTGETQYF | TGTGCCATCAGTCTCGGTCTAGCGGGAGGTACCGGGGAGACCCAGTACTTC
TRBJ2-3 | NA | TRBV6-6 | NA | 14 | CASASRTSTDTQYF | TGTGCCAGCGCCTCCCGAACTAGCACAGATACGCAGTATTTT
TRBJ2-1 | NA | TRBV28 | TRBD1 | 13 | CASYRGAKDEQFF | TGTGCCAGCTACAGGGGGGCTAAGGATGAGCAGTTCTTC
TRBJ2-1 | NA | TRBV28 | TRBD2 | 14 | CASRGTSGYNEQFF | TGTGCCAGCAGGGGGACTAGCGGTTACAATGAGCAGTTCTTC
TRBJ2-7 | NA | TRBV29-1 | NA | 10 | CSASAGEQYF | TGCAGCGCCTCTGCTGGGGAGCAGTACTTC
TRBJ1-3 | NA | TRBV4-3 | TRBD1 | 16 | CASSQDTGGPGNTIYF | TGCGCCAGCAGCCAAGACACAGGGGGACCTGGAAACACCATATATTTT
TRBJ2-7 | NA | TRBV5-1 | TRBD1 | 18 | CASSLALGLGQGGREQYF | TGCGCCAGCAGCTTGGCCCTGGGTCTTGGACAGGGGGGTCGCGAGCAGTACTTC
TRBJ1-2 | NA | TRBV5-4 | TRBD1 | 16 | CASSKERDRAGYGYTF | TGTGCCAGCAGCAAGGAAAGAGACAGGGCCGGGTATGGCTACACCTTC
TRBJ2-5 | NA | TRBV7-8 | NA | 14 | CASSLVGGQETQYF | TGTGCCAGCAGCTTAGTCGGCGGGCAAGAGACCCAGTACTTC
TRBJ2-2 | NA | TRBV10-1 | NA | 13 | CASSEDWKGVLFF | TGCGCCAGCAGTGAGGATTGGAAGGGTGTGCTGTTTTTT
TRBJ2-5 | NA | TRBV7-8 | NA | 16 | CASSLRTGAHQETQYF | TGTGCCAGCAGCCTGCGGACGGGCGCCCATCAAGAGACCCAGTACTTC
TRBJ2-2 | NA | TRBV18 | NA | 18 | CASSPSGPGATIAGELFF | TGTGCCAGCTCACCTTCTGGACCGGGAGCGACGATAGCCGGGGAGCTGTTTTTT